One and the same sample provided the 17 T cell receptor beta chains below, sequenced in a study of tumor and adjacent non-tumor tissue in lung cancer (dated by TCRdb to 2016 to 2018). RNA was extracted from bulk unsorted tissue and checked for quality with a NanoDrop ND-1000 and an Agilent 2100. Distant non-tumor tissue taken more than 3 cm from the tumor edge was used as the normal lung sample. The library was produced with multiplex PCR. Instrument used: Illumina HiSeq 2500. TCRbeta libraries were built by three rounds of nested PCR using primers (Table S4), following protocols modified from ARM-PCR. The raw public reads went through TCRdb reprocessing: fastp at Q25, MiXCR clone calling, in-frame beta chains kept. Each CDR3 protein gets just one entry, which takes the most common genes and DNA from the rows behind it. In this sample the table shows 80,000 to 100,000 distinct CDR3 sequences, 75% to 90% of which occur a single time. 30% of the sample is taken by the ten largest.

The specimen was distant non-tumor lung tissue. The receptors shown here come from a man aged 55 to 69 with small cell lung cancer.

A single count supports this clonotype. The junction does not match germline at one end; this may be a read error. The V and J genes are TRBV6-5 and TRBJ1-2; D might be TRBD1 (6 bases). Germline CDR1 and CDR2: MNHEY and SVGAGI. The CDR3 consists of 12 residues. CDR3 sequence (DNA): TGTGCCAACAGTTACCTAGGGGGAGGCTACACCTTC. Translated, it gives CANSYLGGGYTF.

As concerns this clonotype: One junction end disagrees with the germline gene, perhaps due to a read error. The V call is TRBV4-2, the J call TRBJ2-2, with TRBD2 as a possible D gene (6 bases). CDR3 length: 15 residues. Germline V gene data show CDR1 as LGHNA and CDR2 as YNFKEQ. The CDR3: CSSSLSGLNTGELFF. The CDR3 DNA sequence: TGTTCCAGTAGCCTGTCGGGACTGAACACCGGGGAGCTGTTTTTT.

The chain combines TRBV5-1 with TRBJ2-7; no definite D call. Between the trimmed V and J ends, which lost 0 bases and 3 bases, there was a span of 10 bases. The CDR3 runs 14 residues. CDR1 and CDR2 (germline): SGHRS, YFSETQ. The CDR3 loop reads CASSLEPTCYEQYF. CDR3 nucleotide sequence: TGCGCCAGCAGCTTGGAACCGACATGCTACGAGCAGTACTTC. The complete variable domain, with remaining parts taken from reference TRBV5-1 and TRBJ2-7, reads KAGVTQTPRYLIKTRGQQVTLSCSPISGHRSVSWYQQTPGQGLQFLFEYFSETQRNKGNFPGRFSGRQFSNSRSEMNVSTLELGDSALYLCASSLEPTCYEQYFGPGTRLTVT.

The table lists this clonotype with a count of one. The V gene is TRBV28, the J gene TRBJ2-2, with 7 bases lining up with TRBD1. From germline, CDR1 is MDHEN and CDR2 SYDVKM. CDR3 size: 17 residues. J gave up 4 bases and V 2 bases, and 10 bases lay outside the gene matches. CDR3 region: CASSLRWDSSLTGELFF. CDR3 coding DNA: TGTGCCAGCAGTTTAAGATGGGACAGCTCCCTCACCGGGGAGCTGTTTTTT.

This clonotype was detected a few times. One base away lies a much larger clone, so this may be a sequencing read error. This chain joins TRBV6-1 and TRBJ2-7; D is unclear. Germline assignment: CDR1 MNHNS and CDR2 SASEGT. CDR3 length: 13 amino acids. CDR3 nucleotide sequence: TGTGCCAACAGTGGCGAACTACCCTACGAGCAGTACTTC. It translates to CANSGELPYEQYF.

About this clonotype itself: A much more abundant neighbour one base away suggests this may be a read error. The V gene is TRBV27, the J gene TRBJ1-1; D not resolved. V was trimmed by 6 bases and J by 6 bases, leaving 11 bases between them. The CDR3 covers 12 residues. Germline assignment: CDR1 MNHEY and CDR2 SMNVEV (reference sequence). CDR3 amino acids: CASRHGVSEAFF. The CDR3 DNA reads TGTGCCAGCAGACATGGGGTATCTGAAGCTTTCTTT.

Comment on this clonotype: An end of the junction differs from the germline gene, which may be a read error. This chain uses TRBV11-2 with TRBJ2-1, with unresolved D. Germline lookup yields CDR1 SGHAT and CDR2 FQNNGV. CDR3 size: 13 residues. The CDR3 bases are TGTACCAGCAGCTTAGAGGCGACGGGCATAAAGATCTTC. Protein product: CTSSLEATGIKIF.

Note on this clonotype: The junction does not match germline at one end; this may be a read error. The chain joins TRBV4-2 to TRBJ2-2; possibly TRBD2 for D (5 bases). Germline assignment: CDR1 LGHNA and CDR2 YNFKEQ. The CDR3 length is 16 residues. CDR3 nucleotides: TGTGCCAGCAGTCAAGATCTGAGGGCCAACACCAGTGAACTGTTTTTT. This codes for CASSQDLRANTSELFF.

Comments on this clonotype: The junction and the germline gene differ at one end; a read error may be behind it. V and J are TRBV11-3 and TRBJ2-2; either TRBD1 or TRBD2 may fit D (5 bases each). This CDR3 is 15 amino acids long. Germline V CDR1 and CDR2: SGHNT, YENEEA. The CDR3 nucleotides are TGTGTCAACAGCTTACAGGCTTCGAACACCGGGGAGATGTTTTTT. Residues: CVNSLQASNTGEMFF.

To note about this clonotype: The junction does not match germline at one end; this may be a read error. The V call is TRBV5-5, the J call TRBJ2-7, with TRBD2 identical over 11 bases. In germline, CDR1 is SGHKS, CDR2 YYEKEE (reference sequence). This CDR3 has 16 amino acids. The CDR3 DNA sequence: TGTGCCAGCATCTTGGGTCTAGCGGGAGGTTGGTACAAGCAGCACTTC. It is translated as CASILGLAGGWYKQHF.

A remark on this clonotype: Because it lacks the conserved phenylalanine or tryptophan at the end, this CDR3 is likely a read error. The DNA is left out, because the CDR3 cannot be placed on it with certainty; the CDR3 is given as TCRdb lists it. The genes are TRBV6-5 and TRBJ1-1; the D call in the table, TRBD1, was not verified against the DNA. The CDR3 comprises 11 residues, both ends counted. Per germline, CDR1 MNHEY and CDR2 SVGAGI. This CDR3 is CASSDGRDMRL.

Of note for this clonotype: A much larger clone sits a single nucleotide away, making a read error possible. The chain couples TRBV20-1 to TRBJ2-1; 8 bases fit TRBD2. The CDR3 sequence is 19 residues long. Trimming removed 3 bases from V and 1 base from J; junction bases left unmatched: 17. The germline CDR1 and CDR2 sequences are DFQATT and SNEGSKA (reference sequence). The CDR3 DNA reads as TGCAGTGCTAGGGGCCCGGGACTAGTGGGAGTGAATTCCTACAATGAGCAGTTCTTC. Its translation is CSARGPGLVGVNSYNEQFF.

This chain links TRBV12-3 or TRBV12-4 with TRBJ1-1; maybe TRBD1 (5 bases). The length of the CDR3 is 13 residues. V gave up 9 bases and J gave up 1 base, with 12 bases separating them. As DNA, the CDR3 is TGTGCCAGTGCCCGAACAGGGAACACTGAAGCTTTCTTT. Residues: CASARTGNTEAFF.

About this clonotype itself: One end of the junction does not line up with germline, which may come from a read error. The chain combines TRBV6-6 with TRBJ2-3; no reliable D call. The CDR3 extends over 13 amino acids. Germline V lookup: CDR1 MNHNY, CDR2 SVGAGI (reference sequence). CDR3 bases: TGTGCGAGCAGGTCGTCGAACGCAGATACGCAGTATTTT. Amino acids: CASRSSNADTQYF.

This clonotype appeared many times. V usage is TRBV29-1 and J usage is TRBJ2-3; tentative D call: TRBD2 (5 bases). Germline CDR1 reads SQVTM; CDR2 reads ANQGSEA. Trimming took off 3 bases at V and 1 base at J, with 5 bases between the two ends. The CDR3 covers 12 residues. The CDR3 bases are TGCAGCGTTGAGAGGGGCACAGATACGCAGTATTTT. It codes for CSVERGTDTQYF.

This clonotype showed up just a few times. The rearrangement links TRBV7-9 to TRBJ2-3; 10 bases align to TRBD2. Germline V CDR1 and CDR2: SEHNR, FQNEAQ (reference sequence). The CDR3 is made up of 16 amino acids. Trimming cost V 0 bases and J 3 bases; bases outside gene matches: 3. This CDR3 is CASSLALAGVTDTQYF. CDR3 bases: TGTGCCAGCAGCTTAGCTCTAGCGGGAGTGACAGATACGCAGTATTTT.

This clonotype was seen ten or more times. The V and J genes are TRBV21-1 and TRBJ1-4; TRBD1 is the table's D call, not checked against the DNA. TRBV21-1 is marked as a pseudogene. CDR3 length: 14 residues. DNA for the CDR3: TGTGCCAGCAGCAAAGCGGAGGGCGCTGAAAAACTGTTTTTT. Its protein product is CASSKAEGAEKLFF.